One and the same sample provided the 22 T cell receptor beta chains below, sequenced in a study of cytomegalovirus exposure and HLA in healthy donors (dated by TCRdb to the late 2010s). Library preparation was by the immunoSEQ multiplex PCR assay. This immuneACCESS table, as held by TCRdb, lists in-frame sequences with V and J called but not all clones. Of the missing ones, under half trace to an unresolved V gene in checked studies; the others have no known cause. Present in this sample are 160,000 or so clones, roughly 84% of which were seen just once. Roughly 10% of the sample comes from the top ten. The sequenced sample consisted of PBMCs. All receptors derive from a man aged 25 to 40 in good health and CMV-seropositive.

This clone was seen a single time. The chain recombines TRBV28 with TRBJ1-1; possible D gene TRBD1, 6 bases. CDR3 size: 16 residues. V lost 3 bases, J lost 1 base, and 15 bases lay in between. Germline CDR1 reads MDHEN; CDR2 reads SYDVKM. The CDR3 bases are TGTGCCAGCAGTTTGCTCGGACAGTACCGGAACACTGAAGCTTTCTTT. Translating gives CASSLLGQYRNTEAFF.

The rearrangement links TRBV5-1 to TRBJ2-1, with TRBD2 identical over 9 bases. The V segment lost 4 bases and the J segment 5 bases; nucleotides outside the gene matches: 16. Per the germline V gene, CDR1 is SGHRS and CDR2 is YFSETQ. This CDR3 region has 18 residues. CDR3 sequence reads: CASSPQPTAGGAHNEQFF. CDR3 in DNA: TGCGCCAGCAGCCCCCAGCCAACGGCGGGGGGGGCTCACAATGAGCAGTTCTTC.

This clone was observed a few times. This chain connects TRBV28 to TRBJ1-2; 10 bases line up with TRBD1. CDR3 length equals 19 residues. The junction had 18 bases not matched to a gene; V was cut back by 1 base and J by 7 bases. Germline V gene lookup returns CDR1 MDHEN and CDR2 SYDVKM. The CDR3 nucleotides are TGTGCCAGCAGTTTATTCTGCGGGACAGGGGTCCGGGGTAGATGTGGCTACACCTTC. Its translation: CASSLFCGTGVRGRCGYTF.

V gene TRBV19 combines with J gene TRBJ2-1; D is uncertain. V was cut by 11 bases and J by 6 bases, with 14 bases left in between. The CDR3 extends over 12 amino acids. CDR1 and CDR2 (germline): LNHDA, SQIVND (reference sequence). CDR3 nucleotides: TGTGCCGTTTCTCAGACTGGCAATGAGCAGTTCTTC. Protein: CAVSQTGNEQFF.

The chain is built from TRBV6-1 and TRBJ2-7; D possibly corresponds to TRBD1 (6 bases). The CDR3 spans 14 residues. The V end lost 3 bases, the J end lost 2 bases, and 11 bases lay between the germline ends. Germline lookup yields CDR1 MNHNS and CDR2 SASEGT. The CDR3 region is CASSDRGLAYEQYF. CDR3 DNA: TGTGCCAGCAGTGACAGGGGCTTAGCCTACGAGCAGTACTTC.

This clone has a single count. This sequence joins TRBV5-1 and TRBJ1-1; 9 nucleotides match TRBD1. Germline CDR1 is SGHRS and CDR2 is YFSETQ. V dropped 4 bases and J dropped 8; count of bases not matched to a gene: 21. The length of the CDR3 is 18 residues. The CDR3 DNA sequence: TGCGCCAGCAGCACCGAAGGGGGAACATTTATTACAGGGGGCGAAGCTTTCTTT. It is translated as CASSTEGGTFITGGEAFF.

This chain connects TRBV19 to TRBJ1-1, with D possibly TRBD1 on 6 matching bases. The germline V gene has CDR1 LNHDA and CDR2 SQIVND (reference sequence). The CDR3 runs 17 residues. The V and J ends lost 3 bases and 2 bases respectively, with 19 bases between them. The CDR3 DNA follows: TGTGCCAGTAGTATCTTTACAGGGATTGCAAGAAACACTGAAGCTTTCTTT. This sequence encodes CASSIFTGIARNTEAFF.

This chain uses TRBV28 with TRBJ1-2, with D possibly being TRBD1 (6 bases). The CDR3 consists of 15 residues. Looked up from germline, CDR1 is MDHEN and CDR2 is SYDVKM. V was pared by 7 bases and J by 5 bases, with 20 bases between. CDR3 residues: CASNSEGGGVYGYTF. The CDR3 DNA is TGTGCCAGCAACTCCGAGGGGGGAGGGGTATATGGCTACACCTTC.

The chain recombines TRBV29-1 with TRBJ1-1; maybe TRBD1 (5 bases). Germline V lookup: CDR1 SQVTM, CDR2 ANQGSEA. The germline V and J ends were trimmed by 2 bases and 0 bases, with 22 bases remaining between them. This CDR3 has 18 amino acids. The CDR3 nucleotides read TGCAGCGTTGAATTTGGTTTATGGAGGGGCGCGGTGAACACTGAAGCTTTCTTT. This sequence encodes CSVEFGLWRGAVNTEAFF.

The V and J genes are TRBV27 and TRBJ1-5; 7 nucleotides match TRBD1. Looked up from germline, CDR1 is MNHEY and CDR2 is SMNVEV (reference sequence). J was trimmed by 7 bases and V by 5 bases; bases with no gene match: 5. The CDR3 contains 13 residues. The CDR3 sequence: CASSQQGFQPQHF. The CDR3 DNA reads TGTGCCAGCAGTCAACAGGGGTTCCAGCCCCAGCATTTT.

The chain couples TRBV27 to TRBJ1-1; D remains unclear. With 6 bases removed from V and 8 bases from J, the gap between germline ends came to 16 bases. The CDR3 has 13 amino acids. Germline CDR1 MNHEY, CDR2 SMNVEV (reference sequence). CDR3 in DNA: TGTGCCAGCAGACCAACACGGACTGCCGAAGCTTTCTTT. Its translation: CASRPTRTAEAFF.

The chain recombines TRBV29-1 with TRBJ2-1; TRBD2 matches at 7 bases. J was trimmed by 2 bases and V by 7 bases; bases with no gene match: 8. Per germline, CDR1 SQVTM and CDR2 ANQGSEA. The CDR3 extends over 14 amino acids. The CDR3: CSARRAGAYNEQFF. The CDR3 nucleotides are TGCAGCGCACGAAGGGCGGGGGCCTACAATGAGCAGTTCTTC.

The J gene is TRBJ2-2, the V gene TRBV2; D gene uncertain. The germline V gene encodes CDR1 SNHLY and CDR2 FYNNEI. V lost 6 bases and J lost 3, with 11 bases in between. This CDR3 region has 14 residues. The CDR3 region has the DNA TGTGCCAGCAGAGCTGAGATTTACACCGGGGAGCTGTTTTTT. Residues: CASRAEIYTGELFF.

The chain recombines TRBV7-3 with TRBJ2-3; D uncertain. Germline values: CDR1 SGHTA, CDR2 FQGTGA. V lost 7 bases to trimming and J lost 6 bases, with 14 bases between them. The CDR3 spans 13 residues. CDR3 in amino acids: CASTSEVGDTQYF. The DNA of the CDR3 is TGTGCCAGCACGTCTGAGGTCGGCGATACGCAGTATTTT. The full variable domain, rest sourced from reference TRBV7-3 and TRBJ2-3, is GAGVSQTPSNKVTEKGKYVELRCDPISGHTALYWYRQSLGQGPEFLIYFQGTGAADDSGLPNDRFFAVRPEGSVSTLKIQRTERGDSAVYLCASTSEVGDTQYFGPGTRLTVL.

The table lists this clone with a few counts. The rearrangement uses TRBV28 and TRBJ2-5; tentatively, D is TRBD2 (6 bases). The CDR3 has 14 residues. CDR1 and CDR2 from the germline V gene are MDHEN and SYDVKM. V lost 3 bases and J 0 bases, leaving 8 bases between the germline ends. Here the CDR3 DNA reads TGTGCCAGCAGTTTTAGCGGTAACCAAGAGACCCAGTACTTC. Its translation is CASSFSGNQETQYF.

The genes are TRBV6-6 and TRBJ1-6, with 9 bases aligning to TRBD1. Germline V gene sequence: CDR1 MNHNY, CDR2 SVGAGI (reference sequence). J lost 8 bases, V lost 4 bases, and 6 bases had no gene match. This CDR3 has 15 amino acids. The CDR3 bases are TGTGCCAGCAGTTCCGGGACAGGGCGGGATTCACCCCTCCACTTT. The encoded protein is CASSSGTGRDSPLHF.

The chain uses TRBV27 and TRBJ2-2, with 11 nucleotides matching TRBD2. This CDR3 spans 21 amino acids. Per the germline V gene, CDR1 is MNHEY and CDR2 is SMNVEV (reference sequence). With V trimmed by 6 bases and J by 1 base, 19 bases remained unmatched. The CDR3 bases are TGTGCCAGCAGCCAAAAACAGGGGATACTAGCGGGAGCTGAGAACACCGGGGAGCTGTTTTTT. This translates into CASSQKQGILAGAENTGELFF.

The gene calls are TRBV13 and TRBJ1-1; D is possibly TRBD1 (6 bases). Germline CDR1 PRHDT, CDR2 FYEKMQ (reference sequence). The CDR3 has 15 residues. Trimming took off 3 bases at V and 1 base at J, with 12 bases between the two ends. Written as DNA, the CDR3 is TGTGCCAGCAGCTTTATACAGGGACCGAACACTGAAGCTTTCTTT. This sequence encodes CASSFIQGPNTEAFF.

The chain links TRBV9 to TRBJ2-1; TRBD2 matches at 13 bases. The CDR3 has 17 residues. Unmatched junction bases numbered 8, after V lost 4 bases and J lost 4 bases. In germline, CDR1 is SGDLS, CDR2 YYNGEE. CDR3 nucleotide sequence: TGTGCCAGCAGCCCCCGACTAGCGGGAGGCCCATACAATGAGCAGTTCTTC. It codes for CASSPRLAGGPYNEQFF.

Here the CDR3 reads CASSSSAPRAVQTYEQYF. CDR3 bases: TGTGCCAGCAGCTCCTCCGCCCCTCGAGCGGTCCAGACCTACGAGCAGTACTTC. The rearrangement joins TRBV11-1 to TRBJ2-7; perhaps TRBD2 as D (5 bases). The CDR3 loop spans 18 amino acids. Germline CDR1 reads SGHAT; CDR2 reads FQDESV (reference sequence). The ends were cut back, 4 bases at V and 2 bases at J, with 24 bases in the middle. The variable domain in full, completed from reference TRBV11-1 and TRBJ2-7, reads EAEVAQSPRYKITEKSQAVAFWCDPISGHATLYWYRQILGQGPELLVQFQDESVVDDSQLPKDRFSAERLKGVDSTLKIQPAELGDSAMYLCASSSSAPRAVQTYEQYFGPGTRLTVT.

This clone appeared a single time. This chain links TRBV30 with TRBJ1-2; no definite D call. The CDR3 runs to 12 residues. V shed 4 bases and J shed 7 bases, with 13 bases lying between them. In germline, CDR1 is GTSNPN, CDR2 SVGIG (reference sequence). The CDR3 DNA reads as TGTGCCTGGATCCCCCCCGGTCGTGGCTACACCTTC. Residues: CAWIPPGRGYTF.

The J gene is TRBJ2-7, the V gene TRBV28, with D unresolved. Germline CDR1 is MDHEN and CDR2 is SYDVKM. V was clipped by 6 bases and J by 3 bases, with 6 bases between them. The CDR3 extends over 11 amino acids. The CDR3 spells CASSPNYEQYF. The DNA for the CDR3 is TGTGCCAGCAGCCCCAACTACGAGCAGTACTTC.